The next 22 T cell receptor beta chains were all read from a single sample in a study of CD8+CD57+ T cells in acquired aplastic anemia. CDR3 and TCR beta VDJ profiling relied on a genomic DNA template. Using its own MiXCR run on the reads, TCRdb lists one record per CDR3 protein. This table holds about 170,000 distinct CDR3 sequences, around 48% found once. CD8+CD57+ cell expansion had been shown by flow cytometry in patients chosen for sequencing. Sequences were obtained from sorted CD4+, CD8+, or CD8+CD57+ T cells (not recorded which) from PBMCs. Receptor source: a human donor with aplastic anemia.

This clonotype was observed many times. The chain joins TRBV19 to TRBJ1-2, with TRBD1 matching 9 bases. The germline V gene encodes CDR1 LNHDA and CDR2 SQIVND (reference sequence). V lost 6 bases to trimming and J lost 13 bases; unmatched junction nucleotides: 18. This CDR3 spans 15 amino acids. The CDR3 nucleotides read TGTGCCAGTAGGACCGGAGGGGGACAGGGTTTACGTCGCACCTTC. Residues: CASRTGGGQGLRRTF.

This chain joins TRBV12-3 or TRBV12-4 and TRBJ1-2; weak D call: TRBD1 (6 bases). Trimming left V 9 bases short and J 4 bases short, with 21 bases between. The CDR3 is 15 amino acids. The CDR3 here is CASSPADRTFYGYTF. In DNA form, the CDR3 reads TGTGCCAGTTCACCAGCCGACAGGACCTTCTATGGCTACACCTTC.

This chain uses TRBV2 with TRBJ2-7, with 7 positions matching TRBD1. Germline trimming cut 7 bases from V and 6 bases from J; bases unmatched to any gene: 12. The CDR3 contains 14 residues. The germline V gene encodes CDR1 SNHLY and CDR2 FYNNEI. In DNA, the CDR3 is TGTGCCAGCAAGCCCCGGGACAGTCCTGGCGAGCAGTACTTC. Translated: CASKPRDSPGEQYF.

J is TRBJ1-5 and V is TRBV24-1; no firm D call. This CDR3 spans 12 amino acids. V gave up 4 bases and J gave up 9 bases, with 9 bases separating them. Germline CDR1 reads KGHDR; CDR2 reads SFDVKD. The chain's CDR3 is CATSDFGGPQHF. CDR3 nucleotide sequence: TGTGCCACCAGTGACTTTGGTGGGCCCCAGCATTTT.

The table lists this clonotype with many counts. In DNA form, the CDR3 reads TGTGCCAGCAGCTCAGGACCGGGACCTAACTATGGCTACACCTTC. This codes for CASSSGPGPNYGYTF. The chain couples TRBV7-9 to TRBJ1-2; D possibly corresponds to TRBD1 (5 bases). Germline-derived CDR1 and CDR2 are SEHNR and FQNEAQ (reference sequence). The V end lost 4 bases, the J end lost 0 bases, and 12 bases lay between the germline ends. The CDR3 is made up of 15 amino acids. The variable domain in full, completed from reference TRBV7-9 and TRBJ1-2, reads DTGVSQNPRHKITKRGQNVTFRCDPISEHNRLYWYRQTLGQGPEFLTYFQNEAQLEKSRLLSDRFSAERPKGSFSTLEIQRTEQGDSAMYLCASSSGPGPNYGYTFGSGTRLTVV.

A word on this clonotype: A junction boundary mismatches the germline segment, possibly from a read error. V gene TRBV7-3 combines with J gene TRBJ2-7; D possibly corresponds to TRBD1 (5 bases). This CDR3 region has 13 residues. Germline CDR1 and CDR2: SGHTA and FQGTGA. CDR3 amino acids: CASSPSRGYELYF. The CDR3 bases are TGTGCCAGCAGCCCCTCTAGGGGTTACGAGCTGTACTTC.

This clonotype was seen repeatedly, ten times or more. The chain links TRBV19 to TRBJ2-3; TRBD1 is a possible D gene (7 bases). CDR1 and CDR2 (germline): LNHDA, SQIVND (reference sequence). V dropped 9 bases and J dropped 8 bases, with 21 bases sitting between them. The CDR3 loop spans 14 amino acids. The CDR3 sequence: CASASWRGRGTQYF. The CDR3 DNA follows: TGTGCCAGCGCATCGTGGAGGGGGCGAGGTACGCAGTATTTT.

The chain uses TRBV11-2 and TRBJ2-3; 10 bases are a match to TRBD2. The V gene's germline CDR1 is SGHAT and CDR2 FQNNGV. The V segment lost 0 bases and the J segment 3 bases; nucleotides outside the gene matches: 6. The CDR3 length is 17 residues. The CDR3, as DNA: TGTGCCAGCAGCTTAGAGCTAGCGGGAGTCGGAACAGATACGCAGTATTTT. The encoded protein is CASSLELAGVGTDTQYF.

This sequence joins TRBV2 and TRBJ2-7; possibly TRBD2 for D (5 bases). Looked up from germline, CDR1 is SNHLY and CDR2 is FYNNEI. The V end was cut by 7 bases, the J end by 3 bases, with 7 bases between. The length of the CDR3 is 11 residues. CDR3 nucleotides: TGTGCCAGCACCGAGGGCTACGAGCAGTACTTC. Its protein is CASTEGYEQYF.

This clonotype was observed many times. This chain connects TRBV5-5 to TRBJ2-2; no firm D call. Trimming pared 0 bases from V and 1 base from J, leaving 7 bases between. CDR3 length: 15 residues. CDR1 and CDR2 (germline): SGHKS, YYEKEE (reference sequence). The CDR3 loop reads CASSLETKNTGELFF. The CDR3, as DNA: TGTGCCAGCAGCTTGGAAACCAAGAACACCGGGGAGCTGTTTTTT.

This clonotype was observed a few times. V gene TRBV5-8 combines with J gene TRBJ2-6; the D is unclear. V shed 2 bases and J shed 1 base, with 7 bases lying between them. In germline, CDR1 is SGHTS, CDR2 YDEGEE. The CDR3 runs 15 residues. The CDR3 DNA reads TGTGCCAGCAGCTTCCGGGTTTCTGGGGCCAACGTCCTGACTTTC. This gives the protein CASSFRVSGANVLTF.

This clonotype was counted ten times or more. The chain couples TRBV29-1 to TRBJ1-1, with D unclear. Per the germline V gene, CDR1 is SQVTM and CDR2 is ANQGSEA. The CDR3 has 14 residues. V was cut by 4 bases and J by 7 bases, with 19 bases left in between. DNA for the CDR3: TGCAGCGTTGGGGTCGTCGTGGGCGATCTTGAAGCTTTCTTT. This codes for CSVGVVVGDLEAFF.

There are many counts of this clonotype. The V and J genes are TRBV4-1 and TRBJ1-6, with D maybe TRBD1 (6 bases). The V gene lost 1 base and the J gene lost 8 bases, with 9 bases spanning the gap. Germline V gene lookup returns CDR1 MGHRA and CDR2 YSYEKL. The CDR3 has 14 residues. CDR3 loop: CASSQGTVDSPLHF. The CDR3 DNA follows: TGCGCCAGCAGCCAAGGGACAGTTGATTCACCCCTCCACTTT.

The rearrangement uses TRBV7-2 and TRBJ2-7; 9 bases line up with TRBD2. The CDR3 is made up of 14 amino acids. J was trimmed by 4 bases and V by 4 bases; bases with no gene match: 5. Germline V lookup: CDR1 SGHTA, CDR2 FQGNSA. The CDR3 DNA sequence: TGTGCCAGCAGCTACTACGCGGGGGGGTACGAGCAGTACTTC. This encodes CASSYYAGGYEQYF.

The V call is TRBV4-1, the J call TRBJ2-1; no clear D. The V gene's germline CDR1 is MGHRA and CDR2 YSYEKL. The V gene lost 1 base and the J gene lost 5 bases, with 12 bases spanning the gap. The CDR3 has 15 amino acids. DNA for the CDR3: TGCGCCAGCAGCCAAGTGTGGTACATTGACAATGAGCAGTTCTTC. Translation gives CASSQVWYIDNEQFF.

Many counts were recorded for this clonotype. The chain joins TRBV6-1 to TRBJ1-3; 8 positions match TRBD1. With V trimmed by 6 bases and J by 4 bases, 5 bases remained unmatched. The CDR3 runs 14 residues. Germline CDR1 MNHNS, CDR2 SASEGT. The CDR3 DNA follows: TGTGCCAGCAGCCGACGGACAGGGGGAAACACCATATATTTT. Protein product: CASSRRTGGNTIYF.

The chain joins TRBV11-2 to TRBJ2-3; no definite D call. Germline values: CDR1 SGHAT, CDR2 FQNNGV. The V and J ends lost 6 bases and 0 bases respectively, with 22 bases between them. The CDR3 is 18 amino acids. CDR3 residues: CASSPSLVAGGSTDTQYF. The CDR3 nucleotides read TGTGCCAGCAGTCCCAGTTTAGTCGCAGGTGGGAGCACAGATACGCAGTATTTT.

V and J are TRBV10-3 and TRBJ1-3; D not resolved. The CDR3 contains 18 residues. Germline CDR1 and CDR2: ENHRY and SYGVKD. V gave up 5 bases and J gave up 0 bases, with 20 bases separating them. The CDR3 region is CAISQVVGGSRSGNTIYF. The CDR3 bases are TGTGCCATCAGTCAAGTCGTAGGCGGTTCCCGCTCTGGAAACACCATATATTTT.

This clonotype was seen many times. This CDR3 fails to terminate in the conserved phenylalanine or tryptophan, so it likely reflects a read error. The DNA is left out, because the CDR3 cannot be placed on it with certainty; the CDR3 is given as TCRdb lists it. The chain carries TRBV6-4 and TRBJ1-4. Per the germline V gene, CDR1 is MRHNA and CDR2 is SNTAGT. The CDR3 length is 11 residues, termini included. CDR3 in amino acids: CASSDLIGRPT.

This clonotype was counted at least ten times. The chain joins TRBV19 to TRBJ2-1, with D possibly being TRBD2 (6 bases). This CDR3 comprises 14 residues. V shed 6 bases and J shed 6 bases, with 15 bases lying between them. Looked up from germline, CDR1 is LNHDA and CDR2 is SQIVND (reference sequence). The CDR3 sequence: CASSGKVGGNEQFF. CDR3 bases: TGTGCCAGTAGCGGGAAGGTCGGGGGCAATGAGCAGTTCTTC.

This clonotype has a count of ten or more. The genes are TRBV19 and TRBJ2-7; 10 bases align to TRBD1. V was pared by 3 bases and J by 7 bases, with 12 bases of the junction left unmatched. The CDR3 runs 16 residues. CDR1 is LNHDA, CDR2 SQIVND, per germline (reference sequence). The CDR3 reads CASSILPGQGSTEQYF. As DNA, the CDR3 is TGTGCCAGTAGTATCCTCCCGGGACAGGGGAGTACGGAGCAGTACTTC.

V usage is TRBV7-9 and J usage is TRBJ2-7, with TRBD2 as a possible D gene (5 bases). Trimming cost V 0 bases and J 7 bases, with 16 bases left between them. CDR1 is SEHNR and CDR2 is FQNEAQ in the germline V gene (reference sequence). This CDR3 has 15 amino acids. CDR3 amino acids: CASSLAPPSIGEQYF. The CDR3 nucleotides are TGTGCCAGCAGCTTAGCGCCCCCTAGCATCGGTGAGCAGTACTTC.